The T cell receptor (beta chain) under discussion was sequenced for a study of neurological immune-mediated disorders. TCRdb itself ran the 5' RACE reads through MiXCR, one entry per CDR3 protein. The sample contains 95,000 or so distinct CDR3 sequences, roughly 4% of which appear only once. The unsorted libraries originated from 2 million PBMCs that had been stored at -80 C. In its sample, this clonotype was seen many times. Per germline, CDR1 LGHDT and CDR2 YNNKEL (reference sequence). The V and J ends lost 0 bases and 1 base, in that order; junction bases with no gene match: 4. The CDR3 totals 17 residues.

The gene calls are TRBV3-1 and TRBJ2-2; 8 bases match TRBD2. Sequencing was done on a sample of PBMCs. This clonotype was sampled from a woman under 30 with multiple sclerosis. The CDR3 reads CASSQEKLAENTGELFF. The CDR3 bases are TGTGCCAGCAGCCAAGAAAAACTAGCGGAGAACACCGGGGAGCTGTTTTTT.